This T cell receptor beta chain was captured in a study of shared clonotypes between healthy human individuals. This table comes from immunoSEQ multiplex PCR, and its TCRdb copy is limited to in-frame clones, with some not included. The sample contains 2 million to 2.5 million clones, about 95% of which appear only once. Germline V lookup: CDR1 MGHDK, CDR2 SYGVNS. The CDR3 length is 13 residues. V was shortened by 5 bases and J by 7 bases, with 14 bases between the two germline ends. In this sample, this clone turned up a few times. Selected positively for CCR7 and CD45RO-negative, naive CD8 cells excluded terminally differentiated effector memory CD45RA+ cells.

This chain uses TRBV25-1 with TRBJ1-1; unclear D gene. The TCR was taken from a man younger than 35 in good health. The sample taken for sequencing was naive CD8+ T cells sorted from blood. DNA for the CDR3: TGTGCCAGCAGTTCCCCTAACACGGTTGAAGCTTTCTTT. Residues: CASSSPNTVEAFF.